Given below is one T cell receptor (beta chain) in context. The donors, all healthy, were Caucasians living in Russia, aged roughly 6 to 100. This record comes from a study of blood T cells in healthy people across ages. The V gene's germline CDR1 is SGDLS and CDR2 YYNGEE. The J segment lost 1 base and the V segment lost 1 base, leaving 10 bases of the junction unmatched. CDR3 length equals 18 residues. A J-beta primer mix and a sample-barcoded 5' primer were used in a second PCR of roughly 6 to 11 cycles. MiXCR, run by TCRdb on the 5' RACE reads, gives a single entry per CDR3 protein. The table lists about 1.4 million distinct CDR3 sequences, approximately 60% of them singletons.

The chain employs TRBV9 and TRBJ2-2, with 7 bases fitting TRBD1. Source material: blood. This clonotype originated in a man between 18 and 29 years old in good health. CDR3 sequence reads: CASSVRQGVVRNTGELFF. In DNA, the CDR3 is TGTGCCAGCAGCGTACGACAGGGAGTAGTGAGGAACACCGGGGAGCTGTTTTTT.